This T cell receptor (beta chain) was documented in a study of blood T cell repertoires in COVID-19. Cohort 3 donors were reported recovered after two negative PCRs, clearance, or symptom resolution. V was pared by 4 bases and J by 0 bases, with 10 bases between. CDR3 length: 15 residues. Germline V gene data show CDR1 as SGHTA and CDR2 as FQGTGA. Produced via immunoSEQ multiplex PCR; TCRdb's table is partial and in-frame only. The repertoire holds about 310,000 clones, roughly 90% seen once, with roughly 5.3% in the top ten. Sequenced: PBMCs or T cells enriched from blood (not recorded which). This clonotype was obtained from a man between 60 and 75 years old who had recovered from COVID-19. The V and J genes are TRBV7-3 and TRBJ2-1; D gene ambiguous. CDR3 bases: TGTGCCAGCAGCTCTATTAAGAGCTCCTACAATGAGCAGTTCTTC. It translates to CASSSIKSSYNEQFF.